This TCR beta chain was obtained from a study of blood T cell repertoires in COVID-19. Across the study: Material from acute and convalescent COVID-19 was sourced from the United States, Italy and Spain. The cDNA or gDNA used as material had been derived from T cells, B-cell-depleted T cells, or PBMCs.

As processed by the authors: Counts of nucleated cells, estimated from reference gene primer amplification, were obtained. Some clones are missing from TCRdb's copy, which holds only in-frame ones; the method was immunoSEQ multiplex PCR. The DNA gave D and trimming, while V, J and clone size come from that table. Of more than 200,000 clones detected, around nine tenths appear once; the ten largest clones hold about 5%. Trimming removed 6 bases from V and 6 bases from J; junction bases left unmatched: 8. Germline CDR1 reads SGHVS; CDR2 reads FQNEAQ. The CDR3 extends over 16 amino acids. This clone was observed a single time.

The origin of this receptor is an older woman with COVID-19, enrolled during active disease. Sequencing used peripheral blood. The chain uses TRBV7-8 and TRBJ2-1; 13 bases are a match to TRBD2. The CDR3 region is CASRRAGTSGTNEQFF. DNA of the CDR3: TGTGCCAGCAGGAGAGCCGGGACTAGCGGGACCAATGAGCAGTTCTTC.